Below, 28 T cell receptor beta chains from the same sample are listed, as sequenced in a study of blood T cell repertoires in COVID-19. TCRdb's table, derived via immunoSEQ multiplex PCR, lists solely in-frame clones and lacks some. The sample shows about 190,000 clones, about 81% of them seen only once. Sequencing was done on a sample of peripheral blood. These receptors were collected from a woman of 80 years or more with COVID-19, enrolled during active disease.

The CDR3 protein is CASSWGPTSGQETQYF. The CDR3 nucleotides read TGCGCCAGCAGCTGGGGGCCCACTAGCGGACAAGAGACCCAGTACTTC. The chain is built from TRBV5-1 and TRBJ2-5, with 8 nucleotides matching TRBD2. The CDR3 consists of 16 residues. The germline V gene encodes CDR1 SGHRS and CDR2 YFSETQ. V lost 3 bases to trimming and J lost 2 bases; unmatched junction nucleotides: 9. Full variable domain (outside the CDR3, taken from reference TRBV5-1 and TRBJ2-5): KAGVTQTPRYLIKTRGQQVTLSCSPISGHRSVSWYQQTPGQGLQFLFEYFSETQRNKGNFPGRFSGRQFSNSRSEMNVSTLELGDSALYLCASSWGPTSGQETQYFGPGTRLLVL.

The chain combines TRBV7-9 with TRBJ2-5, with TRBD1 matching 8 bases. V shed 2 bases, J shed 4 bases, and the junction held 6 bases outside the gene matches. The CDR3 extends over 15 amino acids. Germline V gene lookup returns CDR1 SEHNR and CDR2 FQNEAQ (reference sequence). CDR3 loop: CASSLHGQGLETQYF. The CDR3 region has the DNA TGTGCCAGCAGCTTACACGGACAGGGTTTAGAGACCCAGTACTTC.

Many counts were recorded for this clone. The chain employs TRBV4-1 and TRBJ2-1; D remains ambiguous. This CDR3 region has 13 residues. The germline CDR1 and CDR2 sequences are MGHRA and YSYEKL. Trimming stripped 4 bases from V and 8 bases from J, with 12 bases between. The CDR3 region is CASSRLLADEQFF. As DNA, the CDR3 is TGCGCCAGCAGCCGCCTCTTGGCGGATGAGCAGTTCTTC.

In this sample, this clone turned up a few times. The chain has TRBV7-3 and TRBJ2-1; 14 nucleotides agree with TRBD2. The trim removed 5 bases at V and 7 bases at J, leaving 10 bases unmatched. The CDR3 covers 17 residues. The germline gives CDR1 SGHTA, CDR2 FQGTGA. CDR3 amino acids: CASSPQGLAGGTNEQFF. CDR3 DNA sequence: TGTGCCAGCAGCCCTCAAGGACTAGCGGGGGGCACTAATGAGCAGTTCTTC.

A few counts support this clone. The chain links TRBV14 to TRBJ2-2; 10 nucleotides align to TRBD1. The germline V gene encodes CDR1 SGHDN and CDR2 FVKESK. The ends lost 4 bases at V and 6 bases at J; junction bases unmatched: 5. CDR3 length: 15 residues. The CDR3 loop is CASSPYGQGAGELFF. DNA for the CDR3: TGTGCCAGCAGCCCATACGGACAGGGGGCCGGGGAGCTGTTTTTT.

CDR3 amino acids: CASSPPRGNEQFF. In DNA, the CDR3 is TGTGCCAGTAGTCCCCCCAGGGGGAATGAGCAGTTCTTC. The gene calls are TRBV19 and TRBJ2-1; the match to TRBD1 covers 7 bases. Germline-derived CDR1 and CDR2 are LNHDA and SQIVND (reference sequence). Trimming removed 5 bases from V and 7 bases from J; junction bases left unmatched: 5. The CDR3 loop spans 13 amino acids. The whole variable domain, filled in from reference TRBV19 and TRBJ2-1, reads DGGITQSPKYLFRKEGQNVTLSCEQNLNHDAMYWYRQDPGQGLRLIYYSQIVNDFQKGDIAEGYSVSREKKESFPLTVTSAQKNPTAFYLCASSPPRGNEQFFGPGTRLTVL.

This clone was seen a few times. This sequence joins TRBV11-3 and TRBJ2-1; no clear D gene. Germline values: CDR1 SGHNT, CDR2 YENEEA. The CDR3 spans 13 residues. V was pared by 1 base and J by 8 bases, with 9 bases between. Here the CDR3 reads CASSLGQIHEQFF. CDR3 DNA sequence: TGTGCCAGCAGCTTAGGGCAGATCCATGAGCAGTTCTTC.

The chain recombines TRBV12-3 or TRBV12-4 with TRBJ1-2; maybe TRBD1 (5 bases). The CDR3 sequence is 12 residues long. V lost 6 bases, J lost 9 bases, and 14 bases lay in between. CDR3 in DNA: TGTGCCAGCAGCGGGACGGGGGAAAGCTACACCTTC. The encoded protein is CASSGTGESYTF.

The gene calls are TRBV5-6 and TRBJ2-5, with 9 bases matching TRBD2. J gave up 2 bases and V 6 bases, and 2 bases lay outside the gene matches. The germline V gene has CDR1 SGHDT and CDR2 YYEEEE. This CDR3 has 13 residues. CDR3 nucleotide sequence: TGTGCCAGCACCCTAGCGGGGCAAGAGACCCAGTACTTC. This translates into CASTLAGQETQYF.

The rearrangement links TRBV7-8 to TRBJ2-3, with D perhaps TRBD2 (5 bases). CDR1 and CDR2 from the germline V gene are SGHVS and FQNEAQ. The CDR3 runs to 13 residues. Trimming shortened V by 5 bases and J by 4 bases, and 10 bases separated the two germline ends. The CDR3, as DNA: TGTGCCAGCAGCCGGGAAGAGGCAGATACGCAGTATTTT. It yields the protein CASSREEADTQYF.

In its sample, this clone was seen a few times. For the CDR3, the DNA is TGTGCCAGCAGCGCGGGACAGAGGAATTCACCCCTCCACTTT. It yields the protein CASSAGQRNSPLHF. The gene calls are TRBV7-6 and TRBJ1-6; TRBD1 agrees at 7 bases. Germline CDR1 SGHVS, CDR2 FNYEAQ. The length of the CDR3 is 14 residues. Losses at the gene ends were 5 bases for V and 7 bases for J; bases not matched to a gene: 5.

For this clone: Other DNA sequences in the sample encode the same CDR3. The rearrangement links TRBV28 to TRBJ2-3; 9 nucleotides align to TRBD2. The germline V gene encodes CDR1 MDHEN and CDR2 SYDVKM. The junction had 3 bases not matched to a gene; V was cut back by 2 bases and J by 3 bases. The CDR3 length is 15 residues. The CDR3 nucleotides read TGTGCCAGCAGTTTAGGGCGGGGGGGGACAGATACGCAGTATTTT. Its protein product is CASSLGRGGTDTQYF.

The CDR3 region is CASSQVGKQETQYF. CDR3 nucleotide sequence: TGTGCCAGCAGTCAAGTGGGCAAACAAGAGACCCAGTACTTC. The rearrangement links TRBV27 to TRBJ2-5; D unclear. The CDR3 spans 14 residues. Germline lookup yields CDR1 MNHEY and CDR2 SMNVEV (reference sequence). V lost 5 bases to trimming and J lost 2 bases, with 12 bases between them.

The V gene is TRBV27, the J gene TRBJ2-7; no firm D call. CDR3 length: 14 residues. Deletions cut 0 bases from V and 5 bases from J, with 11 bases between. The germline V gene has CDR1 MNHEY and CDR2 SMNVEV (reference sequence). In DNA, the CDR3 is TGTGCCAGCAGTTTATCGGTCGGTCACCACGAGCAGTACTTC. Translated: CASSLSVGHHEQYF.

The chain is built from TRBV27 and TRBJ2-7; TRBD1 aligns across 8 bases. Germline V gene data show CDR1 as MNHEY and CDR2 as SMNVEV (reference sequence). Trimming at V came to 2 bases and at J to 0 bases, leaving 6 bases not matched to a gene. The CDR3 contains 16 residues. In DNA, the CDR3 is TGTGCCAGCAGTTTAAGGGACAGGATGAGCTCCTACGAGCAGTACTTC. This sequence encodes CASSLRDRMSSYEQYF.

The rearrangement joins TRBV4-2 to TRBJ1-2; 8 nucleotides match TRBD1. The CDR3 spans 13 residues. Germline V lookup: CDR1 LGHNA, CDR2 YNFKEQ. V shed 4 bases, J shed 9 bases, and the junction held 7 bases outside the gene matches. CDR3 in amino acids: CASSPQGGYRYTF. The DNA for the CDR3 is TGTGCCAGCAGCCCACAGGGGGGATATCGCTACACCTTC.

The CDR3 region is CASSLGQNNEQFF. The CDR3 DNA follows: TGTGCCAGCAGTTTGGGGCAGAACAATGAGCAGTTCTTC. The V and J genes are TRBV27 and TRBJ2-1, with TRBD1 as a possible D gene (5 bases). V was cut by 3 bases and J by 5 bases, with 8 bases left in between. Germline-derived CDR1 and CDR2 are MNHEY and SMNVEV (reference sequence). This CDR3 comprises 13 residues.

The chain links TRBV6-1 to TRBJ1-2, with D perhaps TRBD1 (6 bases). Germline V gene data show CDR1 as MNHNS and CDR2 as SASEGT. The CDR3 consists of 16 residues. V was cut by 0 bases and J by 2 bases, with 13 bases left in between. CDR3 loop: CASSEARQGYNYGYTF. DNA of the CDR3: TGTGCCAGCAGTGAAGCGCGGCAGGGGTACAACTATGGCTACACCTTC.

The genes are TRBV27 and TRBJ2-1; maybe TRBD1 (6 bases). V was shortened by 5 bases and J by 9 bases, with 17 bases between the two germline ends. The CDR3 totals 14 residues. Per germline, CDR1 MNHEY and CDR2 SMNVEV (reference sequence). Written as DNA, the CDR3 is TGTGCCAGCAGTCCGCAGGGGACCCTAATTGAGCAGTTCTTC. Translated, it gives CASSPQGTLIEQFF.

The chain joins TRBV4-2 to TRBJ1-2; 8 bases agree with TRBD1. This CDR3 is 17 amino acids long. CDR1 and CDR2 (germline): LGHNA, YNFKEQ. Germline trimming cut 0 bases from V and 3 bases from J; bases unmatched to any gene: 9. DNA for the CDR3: TGTGCCAGCAGCCAAGATAGGACAGGGAGGACCGACTATGGCTACACCTTC. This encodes CASSQDRTGRTDYGYTF.

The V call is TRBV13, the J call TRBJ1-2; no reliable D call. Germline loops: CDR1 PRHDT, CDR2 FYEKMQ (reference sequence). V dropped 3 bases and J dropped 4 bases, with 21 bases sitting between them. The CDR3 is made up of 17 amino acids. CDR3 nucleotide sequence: TGTGCCAGCAGCTTCCTTCCCGCTGACGGAGTCGTCTATGGCTACACCTTC. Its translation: CASSFLPADGVVYGYTF.

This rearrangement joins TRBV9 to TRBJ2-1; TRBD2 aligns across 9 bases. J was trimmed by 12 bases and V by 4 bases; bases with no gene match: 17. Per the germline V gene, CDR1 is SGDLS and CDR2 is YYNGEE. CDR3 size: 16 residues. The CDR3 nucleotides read TGTGCCAGCAGCCCCCGTGGTAGCGGGGGTACAGAGGGGCAGTTCTTC. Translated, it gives CASSPRGSGGTEGQFF.

The CDR3 here is CASSLTSWDTQYF. CDR3 bases: TGCGCCAGCAGCTTGACTAGCTGGGATACGCAGTATTTT. V usage is TRBV5-1 and J usage is TRBJ2-3, with D tentatively TRBD2 (6 bases). The CDR3 is 13 amino acids. CDR1 and CDR2 (germline): SGHRS, YFSETQ. With 1 base removed from V and 6 bases from J, the gap between germline ends came to 9 bases.

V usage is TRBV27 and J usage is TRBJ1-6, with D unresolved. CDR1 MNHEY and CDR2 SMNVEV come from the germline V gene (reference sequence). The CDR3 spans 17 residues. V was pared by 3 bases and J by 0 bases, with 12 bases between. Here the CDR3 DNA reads TGTGCCAGCAGTTTTCAAGTCCTGAGCTCCTATAATTCACCCCTCCACTTT. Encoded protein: CASSFQVLSSYNSPLHF.

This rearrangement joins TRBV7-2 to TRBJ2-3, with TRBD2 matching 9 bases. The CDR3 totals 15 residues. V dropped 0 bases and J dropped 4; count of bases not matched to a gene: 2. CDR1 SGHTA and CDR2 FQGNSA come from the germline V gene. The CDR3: CASSLALAGADTQYF. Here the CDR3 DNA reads TGTGCCAGCAGCTTAGCTTTAGCGGGAGCAGATACGCAGTATTTT.

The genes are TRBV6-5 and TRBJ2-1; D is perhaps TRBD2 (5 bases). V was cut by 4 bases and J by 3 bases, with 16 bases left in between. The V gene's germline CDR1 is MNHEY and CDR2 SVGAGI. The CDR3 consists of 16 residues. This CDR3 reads CASSSLPGNYYNEQFF. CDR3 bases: TGTGCCAGCAGTTCTTTACCGGGAAATTACTACAATGAGCAGTTCTTC.

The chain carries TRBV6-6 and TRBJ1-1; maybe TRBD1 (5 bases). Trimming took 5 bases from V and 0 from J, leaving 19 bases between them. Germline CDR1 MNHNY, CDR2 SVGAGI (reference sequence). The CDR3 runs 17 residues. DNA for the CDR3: TGTGCCAGCAGTCCGACAGACCTCTACGGCATGAACACTGAAGCTTTCTTT. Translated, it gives CASSPTDLYGMNTEAFF.

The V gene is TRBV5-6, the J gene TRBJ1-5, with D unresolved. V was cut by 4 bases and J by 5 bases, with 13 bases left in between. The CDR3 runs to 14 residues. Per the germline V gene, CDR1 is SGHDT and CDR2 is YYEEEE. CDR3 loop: CASSASYGDQPQHF. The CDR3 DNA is TGTGCCAGCAGCGCTTCGTATGGAGATCAGCCCCAGCATTTT.